The text below deals with one TCR beta chain. The data belong to a study of T cell responses to AZD1222 COVID-19 vaccine. Germline CDR1 reads WNHNN; CDR2 reads SYGVQD (reference sequence). The CDR3 extends over 15 amino acids. Trimming left V 0 bases short and J 6 bases short, with 13 bases between. Sequencing was performed with immunoSEQ multiplex PCR; in TCRdb, only in-frame clones are kept and a portion is missing. The table records more than 70,000 clones, nearly 90% of them present only once. This clonotype was sampled from an adult who received the AZD1222 COVID-19 vaccine. The sample consisted of peripheral blood, taken 28 days after the second AZD1222 dose. The chain recombines TRBV10-1 with TRBJ2-3; D possibly matches TRBD1 or TRBD2 (5 bases each). As DNA, the CDR3 is TGCGCCAGCAGTGAGTCGGGGGTGGCAGGGGATACGCAGTATTTT. Protein: CASSESGVAGDTQYF.